This T cell receptor (beta chain) derives from a study of identical twins. TCRdb ran MiXCR on the 5' RACE reads and lists one entry per CDR3 protein. Of around 490,000 distinct CDR3 sequences listed, approximately 15% are singletons. Points on this clonotype: Antigen: not known.

Study results and caveats: While abundant cord blood beta clonotypes carried fewer insertions, memory repertoires showed no such pattern. Out-of-frame alpha sequences shared by twins showed excess low generation probability. Conclusions were based on cross-sectional statistical analysis, without following the same donors.

V shed 4 bases, J shed 6 bases, and the junction held 7 bases outside the gene matches. Germline V gene sequence: CDR1 SGHAT, CDR2 FQNNGV. This CDR3 contains 15 residues. This sample also appeared in a second study, on yellow fever vaccine responses in identical twins.

Input material: CD4+ T cells sorted from blood. The chain is built from TRBV11-2 and TRBJ2-7; the match to TRBD2 covers 12 bases. This TCR derives from a woman younger than 30 in good health. The CDR3 sequence is CASSSLTSGSGEQYF. CDR3 bases: TGTGCCAGCAGCTCCTTGACTAGCGGGAGTGGCGAGCAGTACTTC. The variable domain in full, completed from reference TRBV11-2 and TRBJ2-7, reads EAGVAQSPRYKIIEKRQSVAFWCNPISGHATLYWYQQILGQGPKLLIQFQNNGVVDDSQLPKDRFSAERLKGVDSTLKIQPAKLEDSAVYLCASSSLTSGSGEQYFGPGTRLTVT.